This T cell receptor beta chain originates from a study of T-cell reconstitution after alpha-beta-depleted transplantation in children. General study results and limits: It was surviving recipient T cells and thymic progenitors that gave some patients high TCRbeta diversity at day 60. Reportedly, only several hundred clones from non-depleted graft cells drove alpha-beta T-cell counts at about two months. Fresh T-cell production supplied most of the T-cell counts and diversity seen one year after transplant.

In its sample, this clonotype was seen many times. The antigen is unknown. The authors prepared the TCRbeta library with unique molecular identifiers. TCRdb processed the PCR reads anew with MiXCR; each CDR3 protein has one entry. This sample has 750,000 to 950,000 distinct CDR3 sequences, with 16% found just once. V lost 4 bases, J lost 5 bases, and 17 bases lay in between. This CDR3 is built from 15 residues. Germline assignment: CDR1 MGHRA and CDR2 YSYEKL. This chain uses TRBV4-1 with TRBJ2-5; D possibly uses TRBD1 or TRBD2 (5 bases each). This TCR was recovered from a male patient between 10 and 17 years old who had a stem cell transplant for acute lymphoblastic leukemia, so the T cells may come from the graft donor. Source: PBMCs, mostly from graft donor cells, taken 360 days after TCRalphabeta/CD19-depleted stem cell transplant. The CDR3 spells CASSPTGTPFETQYF. The CDR3 DNA sequence: TGCGCCAGCAGCCCGACCGGGACCCCTTTCGAGACCCAGTACTTC.